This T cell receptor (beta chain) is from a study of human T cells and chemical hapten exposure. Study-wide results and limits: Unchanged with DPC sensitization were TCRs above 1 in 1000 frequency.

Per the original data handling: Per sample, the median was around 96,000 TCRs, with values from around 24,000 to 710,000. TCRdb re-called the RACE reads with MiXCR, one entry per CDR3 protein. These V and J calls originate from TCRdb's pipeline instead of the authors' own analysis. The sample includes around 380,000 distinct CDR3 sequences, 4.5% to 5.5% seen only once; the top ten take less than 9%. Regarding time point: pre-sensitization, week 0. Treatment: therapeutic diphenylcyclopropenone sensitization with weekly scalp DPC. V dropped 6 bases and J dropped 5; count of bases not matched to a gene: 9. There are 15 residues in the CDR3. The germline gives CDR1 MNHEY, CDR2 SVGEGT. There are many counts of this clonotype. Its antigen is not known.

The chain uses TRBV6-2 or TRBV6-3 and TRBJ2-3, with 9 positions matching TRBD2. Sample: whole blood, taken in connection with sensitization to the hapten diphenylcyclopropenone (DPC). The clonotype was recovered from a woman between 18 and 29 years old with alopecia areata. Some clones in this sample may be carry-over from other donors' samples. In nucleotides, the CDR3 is TGTGCCAGCAGACCGGGACTAGCATTGAGAGATACGCAGTATTTT. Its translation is CASRPGLALRDTQYF.